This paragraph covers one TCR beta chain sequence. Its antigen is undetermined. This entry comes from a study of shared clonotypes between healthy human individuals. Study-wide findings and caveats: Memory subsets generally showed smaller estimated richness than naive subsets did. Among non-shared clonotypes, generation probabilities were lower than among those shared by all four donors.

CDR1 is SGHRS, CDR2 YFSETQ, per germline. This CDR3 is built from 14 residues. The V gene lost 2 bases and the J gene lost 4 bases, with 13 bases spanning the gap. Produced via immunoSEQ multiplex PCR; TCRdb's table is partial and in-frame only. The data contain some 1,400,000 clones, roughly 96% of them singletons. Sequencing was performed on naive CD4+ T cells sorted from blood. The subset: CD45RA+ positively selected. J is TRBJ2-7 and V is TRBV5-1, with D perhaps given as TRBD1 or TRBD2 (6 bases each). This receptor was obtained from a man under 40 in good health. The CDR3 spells CASSFAGEVYEQYF. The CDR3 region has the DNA TGCGCCAGCAGCTTTGCAGGGGAGGTATACGAGCAGTACTTC.